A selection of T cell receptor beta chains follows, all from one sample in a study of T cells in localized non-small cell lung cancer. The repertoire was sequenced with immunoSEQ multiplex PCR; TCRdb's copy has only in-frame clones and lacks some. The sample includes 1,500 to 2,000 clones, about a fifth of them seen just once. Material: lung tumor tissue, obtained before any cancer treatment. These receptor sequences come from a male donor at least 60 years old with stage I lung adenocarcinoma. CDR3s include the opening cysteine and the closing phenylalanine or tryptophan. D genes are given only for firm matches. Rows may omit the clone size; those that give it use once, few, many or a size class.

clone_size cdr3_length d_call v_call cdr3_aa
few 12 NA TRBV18 CASSPASHEQYF
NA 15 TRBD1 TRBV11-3 CASSLGQGASYEQYF
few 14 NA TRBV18 CASSFGQTQETQYF
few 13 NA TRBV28 CASRDRLNSPLHF
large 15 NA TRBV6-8 CASSRPPGVVYEQYF
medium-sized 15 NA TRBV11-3 CASSPRSLKDTEAFF
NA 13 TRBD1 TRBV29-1 CSATPGQGYGYTF
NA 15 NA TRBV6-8 CASSPGPSTYQPQHF
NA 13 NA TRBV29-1 CSVGAGYTYEQYF
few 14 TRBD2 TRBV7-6 CASSLSGGAYEQYF
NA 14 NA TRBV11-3 CASSLDGGGYGYTF
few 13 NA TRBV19 CASSAQTRLKLFF
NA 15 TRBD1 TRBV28 CASSDRGASNQPQHF
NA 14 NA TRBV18 CASSRGEPGTEAFF
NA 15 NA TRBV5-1 CASSPDSSSGNTIYF
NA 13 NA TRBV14 CASSLDGVFEQYF
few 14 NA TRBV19 CASSKEGGNTEAFF
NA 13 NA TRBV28 CASSYDANYGYTF
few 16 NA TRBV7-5 CASSLGNDPNTGELFF
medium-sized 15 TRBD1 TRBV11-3 CASSPRDSRNEKLFF
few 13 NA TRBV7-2 CASSWDVRNEQFF
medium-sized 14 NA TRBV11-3 CASSPINSNYGYTF
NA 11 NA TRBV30 CAWSGGYEQYF
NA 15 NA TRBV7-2 CASSLVGGANSPLHF
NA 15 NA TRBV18 CASSPQETMNTEAFF
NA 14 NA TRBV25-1 CASSTQGSDYEQYF
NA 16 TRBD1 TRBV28 CASIPGQGASQETQYF
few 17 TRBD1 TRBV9 CASSAPGQAAFTDTQYF
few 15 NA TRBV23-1 CASSQEGAEGSTQYF
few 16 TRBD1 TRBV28 CASSSRRGQGRFEQYF
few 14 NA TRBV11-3 CASSLWGVGQTQYF
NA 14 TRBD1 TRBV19 CASSVGQGLPEAFF
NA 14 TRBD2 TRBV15 CATSRGGGRETQYF
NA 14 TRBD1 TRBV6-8 CASRRQGFTDTQYF
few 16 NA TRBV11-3 CASSPKRAADYNEQFF
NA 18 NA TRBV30 CAWSKGAGRALSPYEQYF
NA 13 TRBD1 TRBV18 CASSGQGVYEQYF
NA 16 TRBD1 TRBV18 CASSPPWTGDTGELFF
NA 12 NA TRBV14 CASSQSRYEQYF
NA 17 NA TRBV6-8 CASSATLSRGLSYEQYF
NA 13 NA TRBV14 CASSQGRPDTQYF
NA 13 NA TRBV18 CASSPTDRDPLHF
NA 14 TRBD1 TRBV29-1 CSVRQGPPGYEQYF
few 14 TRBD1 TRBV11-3 CASRPSGGGNGYTF
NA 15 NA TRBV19 CASSDSGRSNQPQHF
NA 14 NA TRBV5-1 CASTSGPKNTEAFF
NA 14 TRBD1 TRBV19 CATSDRAYNSPLHF
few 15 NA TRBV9 CASSERGDWNTEAFF
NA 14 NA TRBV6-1 CASSEAGRTDTQYF
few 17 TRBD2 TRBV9 CASSSPRAGANTGELFF
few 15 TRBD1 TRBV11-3 CASSSSQGASNVLTF
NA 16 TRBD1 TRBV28 CASLRQGGEGNQPQHF
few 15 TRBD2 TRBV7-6 CASSLGLLATDTQYF